Sequencing of this T cell receptor beta chain was carried out in a study of blood T cell repertoires in COVID-19. Study background: Samples taken during acute and convalescent COVID-19 were collected in the United States, Italy and Spain.

The CDR3 length is 16 residues. Germline V gene sequence: CDR1 SGHDT, CDR2 YYEEEE. Losses at the gene ends were 4 bases for V and 2 bases for J; bases not matched to a gene: 10. Everyone who took part was roughly 18 to 89 years old, and they came from over 20 US areas. Participants reported their clinical history, and cohort assignment relied on those reports. Each recovered donor of Cohort 3 presented with two negative PCRs, clearance, or symptom resolution. The table came from immunoSEQ multiplex PCR; TCRdb's copy has only in-frame clones and leaves some out. The data contain some 380,000 clones, around 87% of them seen just once; the ten biggest clones take up approximately 1.3%.

This chain uses TRBV5-6 with TRBJ1-2; 8 bases align to TRBD1. Sequenced: PBMCs or T cells enriched from blood (not recorded which). This receptor was identified in a man in his thirties or forties who had recovered from COVID-19. CDR3 in DNA: TGTGCCAGCAGCGTAATTACAGGGGGAAGGAACTATGGCTACACCTTC. Protein product: CASSVITGGRNYGYTF.